This T cell receptor beta chain was retrieved from a study of blood T cells in healthy people across ages. Study conclusions and caveats: Diversity of TCR beta correlated strongly with naive T cell percentage.

In regard to this clonotype: Its antigen remains unknown. Given a much more abundant clone one base away, this may be a read error.

Germline CDR1 LGHDT, CDR2 YNNKEL (reference sequence). Trimming cost V 0 bases and J 4 bases, with 8 bases left between them. CDR3 length: 14 amino acids. The use of a sample-barcoded 5' primer and a J-beta primer mix characterized a second PCR of about 7 to 12 cycles. A single record per CDR3 protein comes from TCRdb applying MiXCR to the 5' RACE reads. The sample includes roughly 680,000 distinct CDR3 sequences, roughly half of them seen just once. Material: blood. The origin of this receptor is an elderly woman in good health. This sequence joins TRBV3-1 and TRBJ2-3, with D possibly matching TRBD2 (6 bases). In DNA form, the CDR3 reads TGTGCCAGCAGCCAAGAGGCTAGCGCAGATACGCAGTATTTT. It codes for CASSQEASADTQYF.